This TCR beta chain was sequenced in a study of blood T cell repertoires in COVID-19. Overall study: Specimens from acute and convalescent COVID-19 originated in the United States, Italy and Spain. In each case, the material was cDNA or gDNA derived from T cells, B-cell-depleted T cells, or PBMCs.

The V and J ends lost 6 bases and 3 bases, in that order; junction bases with no gene match: 7. CDR1 and CDR2 (germline): SNHLY, FYNNEI. The CDR3 has 15 amino acids. Per the original methods: Amplification of reference gene primers was used by the study to estimate nucleated cell counts. Using immunoSEQ multiplex PCR, the repertoire was profiled, and TCRdb retains in-frame clones only, with some absent. The V and J calls and the clone size are those of that table, but D and trimming were determined from the DNA. Among under 300,000 clones, just under 85% were seen once, and the ten largest hold more than 8%.

The chain uses TRBV2 and TRBJ2-1; 8 bases fit TRBD1. The receptor was isolated from a woman of 80 years or more with acute or convalescent COVID-19. Material for sequencing was peripheral blood. DNA for the CDR3: TGTGCCAGCAGGGACCCAGGGGGCGGCTACAATGAGCAGTTCTTC. Amino acid sequence: CASRDPGGGYNEQFF.